This T cell receptor beta chain was sequenced for a study of T cells in Graves' hyperthyroidism and ophthalmopathy. If no ophthalmopathy progression occurred within 18 months, Graves' hyperthyroidism was stable. Patients having uncontrolled infection, another autoimmune disease, pregnancy or lactation were not included. Orbital computed tomography and thyroid ultrasound, together with serum TRAb and thyroxine and clinical symptoms, were used for diagnoses. The CDR3 consists of 11 residues. Trimming left V 5 bases short and J 6 bases short, with 8 bases between. This clonotype was observed many times. RNA transcripts gave rise to amplified TCR beta CDR3 regions. The TCR CDR3 was amplified in a first-round RT-PCR using the HTBI primer set. From the multiplex PCR reads, TCRdb called clonotypes with MiXCR, one entry per CDR3 protein. The profile shows around 520,000 distinct CDR3 sequences, 11% to 15% of them singletons.

Specimen: blood. The gene calls are TRBV12-3 or TRBV12-4 and TRBJ2-7; no clear D. This sequence was found in a woman between 40 and 55 years old with Graves' hyperthyroidism. Here the CDR3 DNA reads TGTGCCAGCAGTCAAGGGTTCGAGCAGTACTTC. Its translation is CASSQGFEQYF.